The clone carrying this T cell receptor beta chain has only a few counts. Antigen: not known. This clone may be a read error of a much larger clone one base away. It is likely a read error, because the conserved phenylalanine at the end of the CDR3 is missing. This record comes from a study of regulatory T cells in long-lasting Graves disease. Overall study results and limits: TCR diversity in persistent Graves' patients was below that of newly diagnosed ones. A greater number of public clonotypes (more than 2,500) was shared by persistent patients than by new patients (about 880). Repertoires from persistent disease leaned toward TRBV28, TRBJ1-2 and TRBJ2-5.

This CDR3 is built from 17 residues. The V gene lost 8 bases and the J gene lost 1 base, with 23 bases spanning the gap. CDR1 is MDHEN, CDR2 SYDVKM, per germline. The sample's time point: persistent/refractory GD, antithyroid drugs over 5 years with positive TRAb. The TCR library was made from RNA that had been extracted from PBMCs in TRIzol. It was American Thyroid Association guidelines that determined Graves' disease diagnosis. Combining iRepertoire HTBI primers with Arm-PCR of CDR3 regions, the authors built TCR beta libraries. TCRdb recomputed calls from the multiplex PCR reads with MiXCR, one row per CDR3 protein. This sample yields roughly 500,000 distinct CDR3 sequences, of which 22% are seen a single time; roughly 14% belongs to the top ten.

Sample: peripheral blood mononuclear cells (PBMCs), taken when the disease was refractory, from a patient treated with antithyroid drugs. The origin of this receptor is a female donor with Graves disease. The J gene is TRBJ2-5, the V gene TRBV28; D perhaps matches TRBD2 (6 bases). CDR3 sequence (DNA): TGTGCCAGCTATACCTCCTCTAGCGCCGCCCCCCAAGAGACCCAGTACCTC. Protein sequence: CASYTSSSAAPQETQYL.